A single sample gave rise to the 22 T cell receptor beta chains below, sequenced in a study of cytomegalovirus exposure and HLA in healthy donors listed by TCRdb under 2017. The library was obtained by the immunoSEQ multiplex PCR assay. The multiplex PCR relied on a mix of 60 forward primers for TCR Vbeta segments and 13 reverse primers for TCR Jbeta segments. TCRdb re-hosts the immuneACCESS table, in-frame sequences only. Its copies lack some clones; in the studies checked, an unresolved V gene accounts for under half of them, and the cause for the rest is not known. This sample lists 150,000 to 200,000 clones; around 80% were detected once. The ten most abundant clones make up roughly 1.9% of the sample. Source material: PBMCs. These receptor sequences come from a man younger than 35 in good health and CMV-seronegative.

CDR3 DNA sequence: TGTGCCAGCATTAAGGGGGCCAGCGAAGCTTTCTTT. This gives the protein CASIKGASEAFF. The chain couples TRBV6-5 to TRBJ1-1, with 7 bases aligning to TRBD1. V dropped 7 bases and J dropped 8; count of bases not matched to a gene: 7. The germline V gene has CDR1 MNHEY and CDR2 SVGAGI. The CDR3 is 12 residues long.

This clone showed up just once. This rearrangement joins TRBV6-1 to TRBJ1-6, with D possibly TRBD1 on 5 matching bases. V was clipped by 11 bases and J by 10 bases, with 15 bases between them. The CDR3 totals 12 residues. Germline V lookup: CDR1 MNHNS, CDR2 SASEGT. The CDR3 DNA reads as TGTGCCGCGAGGAGGGGCGACTCACCCCTCCACTTT. This encodes CAARRGDSPLHF.

Concerning this clone itself: This sample also contains other DNA sequences that code for the same CDR3. The chain employs TRBV5-4 and TRBJ2-7; 7 bases are shared with TRBD2. The CDR3 has 16 residues. After removal of 0 bases from V and 5 bases from J, the junction contained 11 bases not matched to a gene. Germline loops: CDR1 SGHNT, CDR2 YYREEE (reference sequence). Written as DNA, the CDR3 is TGTGCCAGCAGCTTGGAGTTCGGCAAACGGGAGGACGAGCAGTACTTC. As protein: CASSLEFGKREDEQYF.

A remark on this clone: The sample contains more than one DNA sequence encoding this CDR3. V gene TRBV7-7 combines with J gene TRBJ2-1; possible D gene TRBD1, 8 bases. V shed 1 base and J shed 4 bases, with 17 bases lying between them. Germline CDR1 is SSHAT and CDR2 is FNYEAQ (reference sequence). The CDR3 length is 17 residues. The DNA for the CDR3 is TGTGCCAGCAGCTTAGATACAGGGGGGGCCCCGTACAATGAGCAGTTCTTC. Protein sequence: CASSLDTGGAPYNEQFF.

The chain links TRBV18 to TRBJ1-3; possibly TRBD1 for D (6 bases). In germline, CDR1 is KGHSH, CDR2 LQKENI. The CDR3 runs 17 residues. Trimming pared 2 bases from V and 0 bases from J, leaving 14 bases between. The CDR3 loop reads CASSPFSGQSSGNTIYF. In DNA form, the CDR3 reads TGTGCCAGCTCACCATTCTCCGGACAGAGCTCTGGAAACACCATATATTTT.

V is TRBV4-2 and J is TRBJ1-2; possibly TRBD1 for D (5 bases). The CDR3 runs 15 residues. Trimming pared 0 bases from V and 4 bases from J, leaving 12 bases between. In germline, CDR1 is LGHNA, CDR2 YNFKEQ. The CDR3 loop reads CASSQDPGGTYGYTF. CDR3 nucleotides: TGTGCCAGCAGCCAAGATCCGGGCGGGACCTATGGCTACACCTTC.

The chain combines TRBV7-9 with TRBJ1-1; no clear D. This CDR3 is 15 amino acids long. V lost 5 bases and J lost 0, with 13 bases in between. Germline-derived CDR1 and CDR2 are SEHNR and FQNEAQ (reference sequence). The CDR3 sequence: CASSPRTDLNTEAFF. CDR3 nucleotides: TGTGCCAGCAGCCCCCGGACGGACTTGAACACTGAAGCTTTCTTT. Filled out from reference TRBV7-9 and TRBJ1-1, the complete variable domain reads DTGVSQNPRHKITKRGQNVTFRCDPISEHNRLYWYRQTLGQGPEFLTYFQNEAQLEKSRLLSDRFSAERPKGSFSTLEIQRTEQGDSAMYLCASSPRTDLNTEAFFGQGTRLTVV.

The chain recombines TRBV5-4 with TRBJ2-7, with 9 bases that match TRBD1. Trimming cost V 4 bases and J 8 bases; bases outside gene matches: 13. The length of the CDR3 is 15 residues. Germline loops: CDR1 SGHNT, CDR2 YYREEE (reference sequence). This CDR3 reads CASSVPGQGKGKQYF. The CDR3 DNA follows: TGTGCCAGCAGCGTCCCCGGACAGGGGAAGGGCAAGCAGTACTTC.

The chain employs TRBV28 and TRBJ2-7; D gene uncertain. V was clipped by 6 bases and J by 2 bases, with 5 bases between them. Looked up from germline, CDR1 is MDHEN and CDR2 is SYDVKM. This CDR3 contains 11 residues. CDR3 residues: CASSLTYEQYF. The CDR3 region has the DNA TGTGCCAGCAGCCTTACCTACGAGCAGTACTTC.

The chain carries TRBV7-9 and TRBJ1-5; TRBD1 might be the D (6 bases). Per germline, CDR1 SEHNR and CDR2 FQNEAQ (reference sequence). The CDR3 has 18 amino acids. The V end lost 1 base, the J end lost 2 bases, and 18 bases lay between the germline ends. For the CDR3, the DNA is TGTGCCAGCAGCTTAGGGCGAGGGGGAAATATGGGCAATCAGCCCCAGCATTTT. It is translated as CASSLGRGGNMGNQPQHF.

This chain connects TRBV18 to TRBJ1-1, with D unclear. In germline, CDR1 is KGHSH, CDR2 LQKENI. The CDR3 totals 17 residues. Trimming left V 0 bases short and J 5 bases short, with 19 bases between. The CDR3 region is CASSPPSQKHSGTEAFF. The CDR3 DNA reads as TGTGCCAGCTCACCACCGTCTCAGAAACATTCGGGGACTGAAGCTTTCTTT.

The chain uses TRBV6-6 and TRBJ2-1, with 8 bases matching TRBD1. V was pared by 5 bases and J by 6 bases, with 3 bases of the junction left unmatched. This CDR3 contains 13 residues. CDR1 and CDR2 from the germline V gene are MNHNY and SVGAGI (reference sequence). The CDR3 sequence: CASSPGTGNEQFF. The CDR3 DNA reads as TGTGCCAGCAGTCCCGGGACAGGCAATGAGCAGTTCTTC.

This clone was counted between two and nine times. The rearrangement joins TRBV28 to TRBJ2-1; 11 bases are shared with TRBD2. The V gene's germline CDR1 is MDHEN and CDR2 SYDVKM. The ends lost 0 bases at V and 7 bases at J; junction bases unmatched: 8. This CDR3 spans 17 amino acids. CDR3 in amino acids: CASSLWVTSGIRNEQFF. The CDR3 region has the DNA TGTGCCAGCAGTTTATGGGTGACTAGCGGGATCAGGAATGAGCAGTTCTTC.

The gene calls are TRBV30 and TRBJ1-4, with D tentatively TRBD1 (5 bases). The germline V gene encodes CDR1 GTSNPN and CDR2 SVGIG (reference sequence). Trimming pared 0 bases from V and 2 bases from J, leaving 10 bases between. CDR3 length: 15 amino acids. CDR3 coding DNA: TGTGCCTGGAGTGTTGGGGCGGTGACTAATGAAAAACTGTTTTTT. This encodes CAWSVGAVTNEKLFF.

The chain carries TRBV6-1 and TRBJ1-1; possible D gene TRBD1, 5 bases. Germline assignment: CDR1 MNHNS and CDR2 SASEGT. This CDR3 spans 13 amino acids. Trimming took 4 bases from V and 8 from J, leaving 14 bases between them. CDR3 sequence reads: CASSAGVQVEAFF. CDR3 sequence (DNA): TGTGCCAGCAGTGCTGGCGTACAGGTGGAAGCTTTCTTT.

The rearrangement links TRBV4-1 to TRBJ2-7, with 9 bases that match TRBD1. Germline lookup yields CDR1 MGHRA and CDR2 YSYEKL. With V trimmed by 0 bases and J by 5 bases, 2 bases remained unmatched. CDR3 size: 14 residues. The CDR3 DNA is TGCGCCAGCAGCCAAGAGTGGGACAGGGACGAGCAGTACTTC. This encodes CASSQEWDRDEQYF.

The genes are TRBV29-1 and TRBJ2-3, with 12 bases aligning to TRBD1. Germline lookup yields CDR1 SQVTM and CDR2 ANQGSEA. V was clipped by 6 bases and J by 5 bases; unmatched bases: 9. The CDR3 has 15 residues. CDR3 sequence: CSVTGTGGKGDTQYF. The DNA of the CDR3 is TGCAGCGTAACCGGGACAGGGGGCAAAGGAGATACGCAGTATTTT.

About this clone: One end of the junction varies from germline; a read error may be responsible. This chain's CDR3 is CSSSPPGQGSREQYF. In nucleotides, the CDR3 is TGTTCCAGCAGCCCCCCCGGACAGGGATCAAGGGAGCAGTACTTC. This chain joins TRBV7-9 and TRBJ2-7; 8 bases are shared with TRBD1. CDR3 length: 15 amino acids. Germline V gene sequence: CDR1 SEHNR, CDR2 FQNEAQ (reference sequence).

The rearrangement links TRBV27 to TRBJ2-2; the D is unclear. V shed 5 bases and J shed 3 bases, with 4 bases lying between them. Per germline, CDR1 MNHEY and CDR2 SMNVEV (reference sequence). The CDR3 totals 12 residues. The CDR3 region has the DNA TGTGCCAGCAGTCCGTACACCGGGGAGCTGTTTTTT. It codes for CASSPYTGELFF.

The chain links TRBV14 to TRBJ2-7; 9 nucleotides line up with TRBD1. The CDR3 has 14 residues. V lost 3 bases, J lost 6 bases, and 6 bases stayed unmatched. The germline CDR1 and CDR2 sequences are SGHDN and FVKESK. The CDR3 coding sequence is TGTGCCAGCAGCCATAGGACAGGGGCGTCCGAGCAGTACTTC. It encodes CASSHRTGASEQYF. Combining the CDR3 with reference TRBV14 and TRBJ2-7 gives the whole variable domain EAGVTQFPSHSVIEKGQTVTLRCDPISGHDNLYWYRRVMGKEIKFLLHFVKESKQDESGMPNNRFLAERTGGTYSTLKVQPAELEDSGVYFCASSHRTGASEQYFGPGTRLTVT.

Only one count was recorded for this clone. The genes are TRBV19 and TRBJ2-7; 8 bases agree with TRBD1. V gave up 3 bases and J gave up 2 bases; unmatched junction bases: 3. The germline CDR1 and CDR2 sequences are LNHDA and SQIVND (reference sequence). This CDR3 is 14 amino acids long. The CDR3: CASSMSGGPYEQYF. CDR3 in DNA: TGTGCCAGTAGTATGTCAGGGGGCCCCTACGAGCAGTACTTC. The entire variable domain, with the rest obtained from reference TRBV19 and TRBJ2-7, is as follows: DGGITQSPKYLFRKEGQNVTLSCEQNLNHDAMYWYRQDPGQGLRLIYYSQIVNDFQKGDIAEGYSVSREKKESFPLTVTSAQKNPTAFYLCASSMSGGPYEQYFGPGTRLTVT.

The rearrangement uses TRBV10-3 and TRBJ1-5; D ambiguous. V was trimmed by 4 bases and J by 8 bases, leaving 15 bases between them. The CDR3 has 14 amino acids. The germline V gene has CDR1 ENHRY and CDR2 SYGVKD. CDR3 sequence: CAISADRSAEPQHF. The CDR3, as DNA: TGTGCCATCAGTGCTGACCGCTCCGCGGAGCCCCAGCATTTT.